This T cell receptor beta chain was observed in a study of T cell responses to AZD1222 COVID-19 vaccine. General study points: Seropositivity was recorded at baseline in only 6 or 7 AZD1222 recipients.

With 5 bases clipped from V and 4 bases from J, the junction kept 9 bases outside the gene matches. This CDR3 spans 15 amino acids. Germline CDR1 and CDR2: SGHRS and YFSETQ. As regards this clone: Its matching antigen is unknown.

Profiled with immunoSEQ multiplex PCR; TCRdb holds only in-frame clones, not every one. The profile shows about 220,000 clones, about 93% of them singletons. Sequences were derived from peripheral blood, sampled on day 0 of MenACWY control vaccination. The chain links TRBV5-1 to TRBJ1-2; 9 nucleotides align to TRBD1. The clonotype originates from an adult in good health. CDR3: CASRPGQGEGYGYTF. CDR3 coding DNA: TGCGCCAGCAGACCGGGACAGGGCGAAGGCTATGGCTACACCTTC.